This T cell receptor beta chain appears in the sequencing data of a study of blood T cell repertoires in COVID-19 (dated by TCRdb to about 2020). Study-level background: The collaborator samples originated in the United States, Italy and Spain and spanned the acute and convalescent phases of COVID-19. A freely available public database, intended as a resource for researchers studying the immune response to SARS-CoV-2, is where the repertoires were released. Nearly every sample came with metadata listing a de-identified subject ID, COVID-19 status, age in years and sex. Where available, HLA class I and class II types were taken from metadata supplied by the sample provider and were not determined by assay-based typing. The dataset comprised deeply sampled blood TCRbeta repertoires from subjects exposed to, actively infected with, or recovered from COVID-19. The samples were drawn from two sources: the first 160 participants of the ongoing ImmuneRACE study, and 1,000 to 1,500 subjects contributed by 6 global collaborators. The material from the prospective study consisted of cDNA or gDNA derived from T cells, B-cell-depleted T cells, or PBMCs.

At the junction V is shortened by 0 bases and J by 7 bases, with 6 bases in between. From the cysteine through the phenylalanine, the CDR3 covers 11 amino acids. Only CDR3 DNA remains: 33 bases, in frame from the first base. As encoded in the germline V gene (reference sequence), CDR1 is DFQATT while CDR2 is SNEGSKA. The immunoSEQ Assay, a bias-controlled multiplex PCR, was used to amplify TCRbeta CDR3 regions from genomic DNA. Per the original workflow: The number of nucleated cells in each sample was estimated from the amplification of reference gene primers within the assay. To quantify the absolute abundance of each unique TCRbeta CDR3 rearrangement, sequence reads were collapsed and filtered. For each sample, productive Simpson clonality was calculated as the square root of Simpson's diversity index across productive rearrangements. The clones in this table, taken by TCRdb from immuneACCESS, are in-frame only. Not every clone is retained; where verified, under half of the shortfall comes from an unresolved V gene, and the cause of the rest is unknown. For V, J and clone size, that table is used; D and trimming come from the DNA. The sample data list approximately 200,000 clones, and about four fifths of these were observed just once. The leading ten clones occupy 6% to 8% of the sample.

In the prospective study, participants were about 18 to 89 years old, resided in about two dozen geographic areas of the United States, and were enrolled through a virtual design. To assign participants to cohorts, the prospective study relied on clinical history that participants themselves reported in a screening survey and a study questionnaire. Recovered participants in ImmuneRACE Cohort 3 were defined as having two consecutive negative NP/OP PCR tests, clearance from a healthcare professional, or resolution of symptoms. In the prospective study, whole blood, serum and a nasopharyngeal or oropharyngeal swab were collected from each participant by mobile phlebotomists. Participants in the prospective study had the option to provide additional blood draws and questionnaires over a roughly two-month period. Blood samples from the prospective study were shipped frozen or at room temperature prior to DNA extraction.

General findings and caveats noted by the study authors: The amount of clinical and demographic metadata varied by source and participant and was provided uncurated.

This clone showed up just a few times. The antigen this receptor binds is unknown. No base-level quality is on record; no much larger clone is a single base apart. Source material: PBMCs or T cells enriched from blood (not recorded which). Here the chain combines TRBV20-1 and TRBJ1-1, with an unclear D gene assignment. The TCR was taken from a man aged 40-55 years who had recovered from COVID-19. The CDR3 region reads CSARETVEAFF. The bases read TGCAGTGCTAGAGAAACGGTTGAAGCTTTCTTT.